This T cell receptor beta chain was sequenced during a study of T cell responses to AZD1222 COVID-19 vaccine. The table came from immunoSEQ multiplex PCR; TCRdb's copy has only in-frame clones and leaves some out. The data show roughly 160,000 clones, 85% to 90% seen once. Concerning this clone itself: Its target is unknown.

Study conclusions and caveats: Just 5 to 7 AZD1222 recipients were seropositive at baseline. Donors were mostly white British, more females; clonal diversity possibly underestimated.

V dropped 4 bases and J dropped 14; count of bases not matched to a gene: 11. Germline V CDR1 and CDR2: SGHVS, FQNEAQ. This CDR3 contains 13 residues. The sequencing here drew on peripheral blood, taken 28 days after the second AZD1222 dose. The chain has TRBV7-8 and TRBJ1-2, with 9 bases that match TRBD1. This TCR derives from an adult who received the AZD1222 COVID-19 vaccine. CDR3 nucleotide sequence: TGTGCCAGCAGCTCACCCGGGACAGGGTCACGAACCTTC. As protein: CASSSPGTGSRTF.